These T cell receptor beta chains were read from a single sample in a study of cytomegalovirus exposure and HLA in healthy donors. The method was immunoSEQ multiplex PCR; TCRdb's version includes in-frame clones alone and lacks a portion of them. The sample has approximately 150,000 clones; about three quarters are singletons. The specimen was PBMCs. The receptors come from a woman between 18 and 29 years old in good health and CMV-seronegative. Both conserved end residues are part of each CDR3. D genes are given only for firm matches. The size of a clone is reported for some rows only, either as once, few or many, or as a class for expanded clones.

d_call | j_call | v_call | clone_size | cdr3_nt | cdr3_aa
. | TRBJ2-2 | TRBV30 | . | TGTGCCTGGGACAGTGAGGCCGGGGAGCTGTTTTTT | CAWDSEAGELFF
. | TRBJ1-3 | TRBV9 | . | TGTGCCAGCAGCGGCCTACAGGGAGCTGGAAACACCATATATTTT | CASSGLQGAGNTIYF
. | TRBJ2-1 | TRBV2 | . | TGTGCCAGCATGCTAGCTAGACCCAATCTGCAGTTCTTC | CASMLARPNLQFF
. | TRBJ1-2 | TRBV6-4 | once | TGTGCCGGATGGACAGCCCCACTACTCCTCAACTATGGCTACACCTTC | CAGWTAPLLLNYGYTF
TRBD1 | TRBJ2-7 | TRBV7-9 | . | TGTGCCAGCAGCCGGGACAGCTCCTACGAGCAGTACTTC | CASSRDSSYEQYF
TRBD2 | TRBJ2-7 | TRBV30 | . | TGTGTCTGGAGTCGTACGGGACTAGCGGGCATTCCCTACGAGCAGTACTTC | CVWSRTGLAGIPYEQYF
TRBD2 | TRBJ2-7 | TRBV11-3 | . | TGTGCCAGCAGCTTACGAGCGGGAGTGTCCTACGAGCAGTACTTC | CASSLRAGVSYEQYF
. | TRBJ2-1 | TRBV19 | . | TGTGCCAGTAGTATAAACAGGGGACTAGATTCTGAGCAGTTCTTC | CASSINRGLDSEQFF
. | TRBJ2-7 | TRBV7-6 | few | TGTGCCAGCAGCCTTAGCGGAGCCCTCGCCTACGAGCAGTACTTC | CASSLSGALAYEQYF
. | TRBJ1-3 | TRBV19 | . | TGTGCCAGTAGTATATGGGAGGGATCTGGAAACACCATATATTTT | CASSIWEGSGNTIYF
TRBD1 | TRBJ2-4 | TRBV30 | . | TGTGCCTGGAGTGTAGGGGACAGCGCAGGGAACATTCAGTACTTC | CAWSVGDSAGNIQYF
TRBD2 | TRBJ2-1 | TRBV30 | . | TGTGCCTCTCAGCGGGAGGACCTTAGAGGGGAGCAGTTCTTC | CASQREDLRGEQFF
TRBD1 | TRBJ1-5 | TRBV23-1 | . | TGCGCCAGCAGGGACAGGGGGTACAATCAGCCCCAGCATTTT | CASRDRGYNQPQHF
TRBD1 | TRBJ1-1 | TRBV7-9 | . | TGTGCCAGCACCGAGACAGGGGGCGACACTGAAGCTTTCTTT | CASTETGGDTEAFF
TRBD1 | TRBJ1-4 | TRBV28 | . | TGTGCCAGCAGAGAGACAGGGGCCTCTAATGAAAAACTGTTTTTT | CASRETGASNEKLFF
. | TRBJ1-5 | TRBV30 | . | TGTGCCTGGTCTCCCGGACAGCTTTATAGCAATCAGCCCCAGCATTTT | CAWSPGQLYSNQPQHF
. | TRBJ1-3 | TRBV6-5 | few | TGTGCCAGCAGTTCCCAGGGGATACGAAACACCATATATTTT | CASSSQGIRNTIYF
. | TRBJ1-1 | TRBV29-1 | . | TGCAGCGTCCATCGGACAGAAAACACTGAAGCTTTCTTT | CSVHRTENTEAFF
TRBD1 | TRBJ2-7 | TRBV7-2 | . | TGTGCCAGCAGCCCCGATGACAGGGGGGAGCAGTACTTC | CASSPDDRGEQYF
. | TRBJ1-5 | TRBV2 | . | TGTGCCAGCAGTGTGTCAGGGTTAGGACAGCCCCAGCATTTT | CASSVSGLGQPQHF
. | TRBJ2-3 | TRBV29-1 | . | TGCAGCGTGGAGTCGAAGGTACCCGCCAGCACAGATACGCAGTATTTT | CSVESKVPASTDTQYF
TRBD2 | TRBJ2-1 | TRBV5-1 | once | TGCGCCAGCAGCTTGGAGGGAGCGGGAGGGCAGTTCTTC | CASSLEGAGGQFF
TRBD2 | TRBJ2-1 | TRBV6-6 | . | TGTGCCAGCAGAAAACTAGCGGGAGGGGACAATGAGCAGTTCTTC | CASRKLAGGDNEQFF
. | TRBJ1-2 | TRBV14 | . | TGTGCCAGCAGCCAATATAGACAGGATGGCTACACCTTC | CASSQYRQDGYTF
. | TRBJ1-1 | TRBV18 | . | TGTGCCAGCTCAGTAAACCAGGAAGTCGGTGGATTAGACACTGAAGCTTTCTTT | CASSVNQEVGGLDTEAFF
TRBD2 | TRBJ2-7 | TRBV5-1 | . | TGCGCCAGCAGCCTGACGGGGGGAGATGAGCAGTACTTC | CASSLTGGDEQYF
. | TRBJ1-2 | TRBV5-8 | few | TGTGCCAGCAGCTTGGCCAAGGGGACATCACACACCTTC | CASSLAKGTSHTF
. | TRBJ2-1 | TRBV11-2 | few | TGTGCCAGCAGCTTGGGACTCTACAATGAGCAGTTCTTC | CASSLGLYNEQFF
. | TRBJ2-1 | TRBV27 | few | TGTGCCAGCCTGACAGGTCACAATGAGCAGTTCTTC | CASLTGHNEQFF
. | TRBJ1-5 | TRBV6-5 | . | TGTGCCAGCAGTTATGGGCCGGCGAGCAATCAGCCCCAGCATTTT | CASSYGPASNQPQHF
TRBD1 | TRBJ2-3 | TRBV5-1 | . | TGCGCCAGCAGCTTGGCGACAGGGGCGGATACGCAGTATTTT | CASSLATGADTQYF
. | TRBJ1-1 | TRBV10-1 | . | TGCGCCAGCAGAAGGGAAGGGGACACTGAAGCTTTCTTT | CASRREGDTEAFF
. | TRBJ2-5 | TRBV27 | . | TGTGCCAGCAGTCCTGGACATATTCAAGAGACCCAGTACTTC | CASSPGHIQETQYF
. | TRBJ1-3 | TRBV7-9 | . | TGTGCCAGCAGCGCGGACAGAAACACCATATATTTT | CASSADRNTIYF
. | TRBJ2-7 | TRBV7-9 | . | TGTGCCAGCAGCTCCTACCCAAACACGGGGGAGCAGTACTTC | CASSSYPNTGEQYF
. | TRBJ2-2 | TRBV10-3 | . | TGTGCCACCTACGGGTCGAACACCGGGGAGCTGTTTTTT | CATYGSNTGELFF
TRBD2 | TRBJ2-1 | TRBV11-2 | . | TGTGCCAGCAGCTTAGAACTAGCGGGGGGCAATGAGCAGTTCTTC | CASSLELAGGNEQFF
. | TRBJ1-5 | TRBV2 | . | TGTGCCAGCAGTGAGGAGGGTCTGAGGGATCAGCCCCAGCATTTT | CASSEEGLRDQPQHF
TRBD2 | TRBJ2-7 | TRBV6-5 | once | TGTGCCAGCAGCCCCATAGCGGGAGAGGTCTACGAGCAGTACTTC | CASSPIAGEVYEQYF
. | TRBJ1-1 | TRBV4-1 | . | TGCGCCAGCAGCCAAGCGGGGAGTAACACTGAAGCTTTCTTT | CASSQAGSNTEAFF
TRBD1 | TRBJ1-1 | TRBV5-1 | . | TGCGCCAGCAGCTTGGTTGACAGGGTAACTGAAGCTTTCTTT | CASSLVDRVTEAFF
TRBD2 | TRBJ2-5 | TRBV10-1 | . | TGCGCCAGCAGTAGCGGGAGAGAGGAGACCCAGTACTTC | CASSSGREETQYF
. | TRBJ2-5 | TRBV19 | . | TGTGCCGCGGGCGGCATAATGCGGGAGACCCAGTACTTC | CAAGGIMRETQYF
TRBD2 | TRBJ2-2 | TRBV6-1 | . | TGTGCCAGCAGGCTAACCAGCGGGGGCACCGGGGAGCTGTTTTTT | CASRLTSGGTGELFF
TRBD2 | TRBJ2-5 | TRBV15 | . | TGTGCCACCCGGAGCGGGAGGGCCCGGGAGACCCAGTACTTC | CATRSGRARETQYF
TRBD2 | TRBJ2-1 | TRBV15 | . | TGTGCCACCAGCAGAGAACTAGCGGGAGTGGGAGAGCAGTTCTTC | CATSRELAGVGEQFF
TRBD1 | TRBJ1-4 | TRBV30 | . | TGTGCCTGGCGAACCCCCGGGACAGGGTATAATGAAAAACTGTTTTTT | CAWRTPGTGYNEKLFF
. | TRBJ1-5 | TRBV4-1 | . | TGCGCCAGCAGCCAAGACCCAAATCAGCCCCAGCATTTT | CASSQDPNQPQHF
. | TRBJ2-1 | TRBV5-1 | . | TGCGCCAGCAACACGCGGGTGAAGGGGGATGAGCAGTTCTTC | CASNTRVKGDEQFF
TRBD2 | TRBJ2-3 | TRBV5-4 | . | TGTGCCAGCAGCCTTAGCGGGCCGGACGATACGCAGTATTTT | CASSLSGPDDTQYF
. | TRBJ2-1 | TRBV29-1 | . | TGCAGCGTCAAACATAGCAGAACCTACAATGAGCAGTTCTTC | CSVKHSRTYNEQFF
. | TRBJ2-1 | TRBV30 | . | TGTGCCTGGAGTGTAAATTCCATTGAGCAGTTCTTC | CAWSVNSIEQFF
TRBD2 | TRBJ2-1 | TRBV19 | . | TGTGCCAGTAGTAAGCTCCCTAGCGGGAGGAGCGATGAGCAGTTCTTC | CASSKLPSGRSDEQFF
. | TRBJ1-1 | TRBV4-2 | once | TGTGCCAGCATCGGAGGGAAGGACACTGAAGCTTTCTTT | CASIGGKDTEAFF